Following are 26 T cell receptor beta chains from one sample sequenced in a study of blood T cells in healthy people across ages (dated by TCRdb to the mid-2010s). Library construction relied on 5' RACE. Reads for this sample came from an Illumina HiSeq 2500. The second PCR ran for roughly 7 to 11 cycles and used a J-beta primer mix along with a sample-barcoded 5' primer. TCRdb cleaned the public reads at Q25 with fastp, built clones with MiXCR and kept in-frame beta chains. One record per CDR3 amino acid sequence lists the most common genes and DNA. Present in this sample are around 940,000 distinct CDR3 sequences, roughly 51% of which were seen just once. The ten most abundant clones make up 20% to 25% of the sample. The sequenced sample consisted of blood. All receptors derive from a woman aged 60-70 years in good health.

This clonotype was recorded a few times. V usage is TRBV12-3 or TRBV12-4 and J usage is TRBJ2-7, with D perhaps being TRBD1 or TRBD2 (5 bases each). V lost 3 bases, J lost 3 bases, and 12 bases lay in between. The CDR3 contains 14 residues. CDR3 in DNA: TGTGCCAGCAGTTTTCGGGACGACCACTACGAGCAGTACTTC. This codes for CASSFRDDHYEQYF.

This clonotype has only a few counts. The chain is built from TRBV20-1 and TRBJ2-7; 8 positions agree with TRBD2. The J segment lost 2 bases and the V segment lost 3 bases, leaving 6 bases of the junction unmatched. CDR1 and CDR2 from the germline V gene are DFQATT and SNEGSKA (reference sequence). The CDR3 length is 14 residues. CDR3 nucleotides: TGCAGTGCTAGTCCGGGACTAGTTACCTACGAGCAGTACTTC. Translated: CSASPGLVTYEQYF.

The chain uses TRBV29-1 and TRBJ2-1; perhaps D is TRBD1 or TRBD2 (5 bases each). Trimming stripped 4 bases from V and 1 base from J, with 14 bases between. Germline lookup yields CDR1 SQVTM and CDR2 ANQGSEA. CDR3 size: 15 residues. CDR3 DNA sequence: TGCAGCGTTGTAGGGTGGGACCAATCCTACAATGAGCAGTTCTTC. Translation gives CSVVGWDQSYNEQFF.

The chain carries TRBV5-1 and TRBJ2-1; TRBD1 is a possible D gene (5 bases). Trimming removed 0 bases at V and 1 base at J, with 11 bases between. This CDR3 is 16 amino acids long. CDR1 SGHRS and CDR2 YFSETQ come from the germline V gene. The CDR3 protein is CASSLEVRASYNEQFF. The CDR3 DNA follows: TGCGCCAGCAGCTTGGAGGTCAGGGCATCCTACAATGAGCAGTTCTTC.

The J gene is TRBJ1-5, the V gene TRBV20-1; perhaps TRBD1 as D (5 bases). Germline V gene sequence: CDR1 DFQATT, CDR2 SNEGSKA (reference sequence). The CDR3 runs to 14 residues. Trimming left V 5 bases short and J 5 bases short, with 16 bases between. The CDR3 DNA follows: TGCAGTGCTCCACGGGACGGTAATGATCAGCCCCAGCATTTT. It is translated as CSAPRDGNDQPQHF.

In nucleotides, the CDR3 is TGCAGTGCCCACGTTAGCGGGAGTTTGAATGAGCAGTTCTTC. Its protein is CSAHVSGSLNEQFF. The rearrangement joins TRBV20-1 to TRBJ2-1; 9 bases align to TRBD2. The CDR3 totals 14 residues. V dropped 6 bases and J dropped 7; count of bases not matched to a gene: 10. Germline assignment: CDR1 DFQATT and CDR2 SNEGSKA (reference sequence).

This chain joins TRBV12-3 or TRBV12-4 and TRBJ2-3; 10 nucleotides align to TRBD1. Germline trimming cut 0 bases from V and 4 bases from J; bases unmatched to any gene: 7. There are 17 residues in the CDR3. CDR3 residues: CASSLAAGTGVADTQYF. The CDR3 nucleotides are TGTGCCAGCAGTTTAGCGGCCGGGACAGGGGTCGCAGATACGCAGTATTTT.

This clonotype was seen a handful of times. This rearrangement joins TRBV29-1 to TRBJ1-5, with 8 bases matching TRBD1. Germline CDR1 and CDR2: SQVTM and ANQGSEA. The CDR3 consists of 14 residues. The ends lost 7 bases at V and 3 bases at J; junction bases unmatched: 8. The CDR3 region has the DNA TGCAGCGCCACACAGGGGGTAGCCAATCAGCCCCAGCATTTT. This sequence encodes CSATQGVANQPQHF.

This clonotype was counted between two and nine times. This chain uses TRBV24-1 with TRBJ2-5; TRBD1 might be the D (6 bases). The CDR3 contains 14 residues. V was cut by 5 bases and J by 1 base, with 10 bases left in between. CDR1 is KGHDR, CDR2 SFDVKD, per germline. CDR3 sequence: CATSGGPGQETQYF. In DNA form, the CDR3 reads TGTGCCACCAGTGGGGGGCCAGGCCAAGAGACCCAGTACTTC.

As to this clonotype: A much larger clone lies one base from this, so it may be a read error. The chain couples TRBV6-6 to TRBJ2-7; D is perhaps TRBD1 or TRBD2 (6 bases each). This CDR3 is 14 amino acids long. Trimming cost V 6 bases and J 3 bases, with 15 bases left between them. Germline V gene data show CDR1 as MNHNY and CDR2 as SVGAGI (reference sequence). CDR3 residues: CASRGGIRGYEQYF. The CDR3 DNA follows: TGTGCCAGCAGAGGGGGGATTAGAGGCTACGAGCAGTACTTC.

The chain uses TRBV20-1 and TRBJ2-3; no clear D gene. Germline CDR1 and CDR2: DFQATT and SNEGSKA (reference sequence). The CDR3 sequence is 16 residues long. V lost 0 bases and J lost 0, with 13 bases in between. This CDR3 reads CSARDLVATSTDTQYF. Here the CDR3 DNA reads TGCAGTGCTAGAGATCTCGTGGCGACTAGCACAGATACGCAGTATTTT.

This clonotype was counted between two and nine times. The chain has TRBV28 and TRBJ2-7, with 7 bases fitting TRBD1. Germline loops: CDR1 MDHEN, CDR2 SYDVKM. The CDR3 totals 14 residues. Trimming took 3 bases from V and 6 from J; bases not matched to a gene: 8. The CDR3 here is CASSFDRARREQYF. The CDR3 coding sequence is TGTGCCAGCAGTTTTGACAGGGCCCGCCGCGAGCAGTACTTC.

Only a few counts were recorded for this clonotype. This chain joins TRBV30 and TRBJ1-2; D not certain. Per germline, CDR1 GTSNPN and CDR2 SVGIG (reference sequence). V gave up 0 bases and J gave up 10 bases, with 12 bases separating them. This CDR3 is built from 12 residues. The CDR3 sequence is CAWSVLEGDYTF. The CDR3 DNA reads TGTGCCTGGAGTGTACTAGAGGGAGACTACACCTTC.

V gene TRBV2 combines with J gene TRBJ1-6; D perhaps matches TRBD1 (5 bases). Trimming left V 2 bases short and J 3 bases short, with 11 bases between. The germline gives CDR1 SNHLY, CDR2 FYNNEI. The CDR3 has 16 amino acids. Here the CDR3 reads CASSESKGFYNSPLHF. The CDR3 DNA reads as TGTGCCAGCAGTGAATCAAAGGGGTTCTATAATTCACCCCTCCACTTT.

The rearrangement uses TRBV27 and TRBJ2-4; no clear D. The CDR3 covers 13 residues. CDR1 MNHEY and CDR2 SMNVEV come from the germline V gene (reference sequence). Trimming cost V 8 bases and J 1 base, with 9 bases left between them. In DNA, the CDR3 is TGTGCCAGCGGTGTGGATGCCAAAAACATTCAGTACTTC. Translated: CASGVDAKNIQYF.

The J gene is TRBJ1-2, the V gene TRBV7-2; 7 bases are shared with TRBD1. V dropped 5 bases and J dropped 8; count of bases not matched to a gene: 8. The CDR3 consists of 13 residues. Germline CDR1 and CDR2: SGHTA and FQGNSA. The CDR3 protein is CASSGTGVKGYTF. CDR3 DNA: TGTGCCAGCAGCGGAACAGGGGTGAAGGGCTACACCTTC. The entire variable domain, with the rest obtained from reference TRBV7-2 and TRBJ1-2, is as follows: GAGVSQSPSNKVTEKGKDVELRCDPISGHTALYWYRQSLGQGLEFLIYFQGNSAPDKSGLPSDRFSAERTGGSVSTLTIQRTQQEDSAVYLCASSGTGVKGYTFGSGTRLTVV.

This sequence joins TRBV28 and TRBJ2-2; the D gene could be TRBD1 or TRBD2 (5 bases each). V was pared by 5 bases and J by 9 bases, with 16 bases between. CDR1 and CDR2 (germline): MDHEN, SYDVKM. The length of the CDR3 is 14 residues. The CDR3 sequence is CASSVGPNVWELFF. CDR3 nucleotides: TGTGCCAGCAGTGTGGGACCGAACGTCTGGGAGCTGTTTTTT. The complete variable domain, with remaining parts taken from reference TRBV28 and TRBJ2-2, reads DVKVTQSSRYLVKRTGEKVFLECVQDMDHENMFWYRQDPGLGLRLIYFSYDVKMKEKGDIPEGYSVSREKKERFSLILESASTNQTSMYLCASSVGPNVWELFFGEGSRLTVL.

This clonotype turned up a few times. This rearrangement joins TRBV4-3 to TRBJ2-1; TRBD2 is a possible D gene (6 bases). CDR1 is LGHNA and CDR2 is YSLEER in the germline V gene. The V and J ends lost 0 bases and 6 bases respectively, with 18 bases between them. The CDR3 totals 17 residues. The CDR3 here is CASSQDVSGGRRNEQFF. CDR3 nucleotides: TGCGCCAGCAGCCAAGATGTGAGCGGAGGGAGGCGCAATGAGCAGTTCTTC.

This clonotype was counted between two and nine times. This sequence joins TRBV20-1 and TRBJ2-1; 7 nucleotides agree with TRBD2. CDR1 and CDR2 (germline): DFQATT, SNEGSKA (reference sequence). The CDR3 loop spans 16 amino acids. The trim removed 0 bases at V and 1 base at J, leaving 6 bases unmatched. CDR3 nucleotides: TGCAGTGCTAGAGATCTCCGAGCGGGATCCTACAATGAGCAGTTCTTC. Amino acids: CSARDLRAGSYNEQFF.

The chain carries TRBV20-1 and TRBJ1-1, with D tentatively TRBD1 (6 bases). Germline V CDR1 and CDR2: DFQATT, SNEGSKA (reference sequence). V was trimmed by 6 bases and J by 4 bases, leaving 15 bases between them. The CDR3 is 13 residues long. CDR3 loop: CSASRGPTTEAFF. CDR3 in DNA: TGCAGTGCAAGCAGGGGACCCACCACTGAAGCTTTCTTT.

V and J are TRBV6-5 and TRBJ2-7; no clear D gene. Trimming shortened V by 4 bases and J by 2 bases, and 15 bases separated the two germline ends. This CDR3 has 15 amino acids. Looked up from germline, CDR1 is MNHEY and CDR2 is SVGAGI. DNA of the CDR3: TGTGCCAGCAGTTGCTCACTTACATCAGCCTACGAGCAGTACTTC. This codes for CASSCSLTSAYEQYF.

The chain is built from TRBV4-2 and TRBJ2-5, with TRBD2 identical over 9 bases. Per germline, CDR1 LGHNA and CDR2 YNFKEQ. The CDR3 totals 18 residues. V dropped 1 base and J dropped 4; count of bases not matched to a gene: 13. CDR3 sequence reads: CASSQVGSGGREGETQYF. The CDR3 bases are TGTGCCAGCAGCCAAGTGGGATCGGGCGGGAGGGAAGGAGAGACCCAGTACTTC.

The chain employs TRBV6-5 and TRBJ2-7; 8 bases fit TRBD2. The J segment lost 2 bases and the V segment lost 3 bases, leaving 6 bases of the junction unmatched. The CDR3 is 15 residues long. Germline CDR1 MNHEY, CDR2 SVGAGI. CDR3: CASSYSGTVTYEQYF. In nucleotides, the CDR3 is TGTGCCAGCAGTTATAGCGGGACTGTAACCTACGAGCAGTACTTC.

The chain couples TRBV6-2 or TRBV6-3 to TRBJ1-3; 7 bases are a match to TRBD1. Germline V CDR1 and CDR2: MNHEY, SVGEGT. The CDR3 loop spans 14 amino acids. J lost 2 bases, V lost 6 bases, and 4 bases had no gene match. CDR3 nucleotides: TGTGCCAGCAGAACGACAGGGACTGGAAACACCATATATTTT. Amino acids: CASRTTGTGNTIYF.

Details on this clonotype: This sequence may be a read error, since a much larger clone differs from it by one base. CDR3 sequence reads: CACSWGPTYEQYF. CDR3 bases: TGTGCCTGCAGTTGGGGGCCAACCTACGAGCAGTACTTC. V usage is TRBV12-3 or TRBV12-4 and J usage is TRBJ2-7, with a possible D match to TRBD1 (6 bases). The CDR3 length is 13 residues.

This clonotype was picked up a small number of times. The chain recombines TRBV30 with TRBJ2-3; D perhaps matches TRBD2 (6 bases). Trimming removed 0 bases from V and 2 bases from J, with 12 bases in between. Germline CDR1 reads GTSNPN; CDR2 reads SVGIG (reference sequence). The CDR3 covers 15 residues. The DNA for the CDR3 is TGTGCCTGGAGTGTTAGTAGCGGTATCACAGATACGCAGTATTTT. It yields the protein CAWSVSSGITDTQYF.